The TCR beta chain described here comes from a study of cytomegalovirus exposure and HLA in healthy donors (dated by TCRdb to 2016 to 2017). For the study in its entirety: An earlier analysis of some 620 of the donors reported 250 to 350 Gb of sequence data and 95 million to 130 million unique TCR beta sequences obtained from around 190 million T cells. Approximately 300 gigabases of sequencing data and around 85 million unique TCR sequences made up an early release that covered 640 HLA-typed donors. The genetic ancestry cluster associated with self-reported Caucasian donors included 81% of the 398 genotyped donors. The study aimed to test whether signatures of past pathogen exposure could be identified by cataloging public T cell receptors. The study profiled the T cell repertoires of fewer than 850 subjects by immunosequencing and related them to cytomegalovirus serostatus. In addition to the first cohort of 666 subjects, a separate validation cohort of 120 different subjects was used. The study combined high-throughput TCR immunosequencing, statistical association of individual TCRs with disease status, and machine learning to predict cytomegalovirus infection status. In a later analysis, previously published TCR beta repertoires from hundreds of donors were re-analyzed and high-resolution HLA genotyping was added so that TCR occurrence patterns could be studied. The later analysis used no new phenotypic data to find candidate immune exposures, relying instead on TCR beta sequences and their occurrence across donors. To decide whether each TCR beta V gene segment behaved as functional or pseudogenic, an earlier analysis of 587 of the donors relied on high-throughput TCR beta sequencing. Alongside the repertoire data, information on donor age, sex, ethnicity and CMV serostatus was compiled. A later genetic analysis took genome-wide SNP genotypes for about three fifths of the 666 donors and used that subset as a discovery cohort. All discovery cohort repertoires had been generated on a single sequencing platform. Both class I and class II loci were covered by HLA typing, at four-digit resolution. Typing coverage differed by locus: A, B, C, DRB1 and DQB1 were typed in about 629-640 donors, DQA1 in 522, DPA1 in around 610, and DPB1 in 472. Roughly 5 DR-DQ haplotypes were treated as single units for association and clustering because of strong linkage in the cohort. Among roughly 400 genotyped donors of the cohort, an average of around 240,000 unique TCR beta nucleotide sequences was sequenced per donor, of which 15% to 20% were non-productive.

From its cysteine to its phenylalanine, the CDR3 spans 13 amino acids. Only the CDR3 DNA stays, 39 bases, in frame from base 1. Sequences MNHEY (CDR1) and SMNVEV (CDR2) are obtained from the germline V gene (reference sequence). The germline ends are 12 bases apart after V is trimmed by 3 bases and J by 7 bases. In total, roughly 710 healthy bone marrow donors made up the cohort. All cohort members were sampled while nominally healthy, although unrecorded immune exposures were likely present. The donor tested CMV seronegative and was one of the 352 seronegative cohort members. Each donor provided a peripheral blood sample, and peripheral blood mononuclear cells were used for TCR beta sequencing. Genomic DNA extraction from the blood cell samples was performed with the Qiagen DNeasy Blood Extraction Kit. Study-wide findings and limitations: The cohort was sequenced for TCR beta chains only, and without alpha or paired-chain data the features that could be detected were limited. Most TCR sequences were observed very rarely across donors, whereas some public TCRs were present in many individuals. In the study, about 150 TCR beta chains were listed as associated with cytomegalovirus. A later genetic analysis reported fewer N-insertions in productive TCRs among donors in an Asian-associated ancestry cluster than the roughly 700-donor mean. Cytomegalovirus status was reported to be diagnosed by the classifier with high specificity and sensitivity in both the original and validation cohorts. A later analysis found that HLA-associated TCR beta chains were more clonally expanded and had lower generation probabilities than equally common non-associated chains. Because HLA typing was missing for some donors at each locus, association tests included only the typed subset. An earlier analysis of approximately 570 of the donors showed that most TCR beta V segments appeared in productive rearrangements either about 90% or about 30% of the time, which broadly matched IMGT annotations. A later analysis found that TCR association rates varied across HLA loci, with DRB1 alleles showing the most associated TCRs and HLA-C alleles the fewest. A group of highly shared sequence variants was considered likely to be a technical artifact of the sequencing pipeline. Assigning TCR associations to individual alleles was difficult when HLA alleles, especially DR and DQ, strongly co-occurred. A later analysis reported that several top co-occurrence clusters appeared linked to parvovirus B19, influenza, CMV and Epstein-Barr virus. Correlated functional status among segregating V segments might be attributable to linkage disequilibrium, but an unknown experimental factor could not be ruled out. According to a later analysis, most CMV-associated TCR beta chains appeared to be HLA-restricted, and the HLA associations seemed to be driven largely by CMV exposure. Because counts were too low, seventeen rarely observed V segments, including chromosome 9 orphons, were excluded from the earlier analysis of 587 of the donors. At a false discovery rate of 0.05, a later analysis linked around 15,000 TCR beta sequences to specific HLA alleles. Immune exposure information for the cohort was limited to CMV serostatus. A further reported finding was that TCR beta sequences accurately predicted the HLA-A and HLA-B alleles for most subjects in the first cohort. According to the authors, the approach could potentially be generalized to other disease states and immunological phenotypes. Three of the identified cytomegalovirus-associated TCR beta chains were confirmed in vitro to be specific for cytomegalovirus antigens. Presence/absence analyses assumed roughly uniform sequencing depth across donors, an assumption that may not hold. In a later genetic analysis, a missense DCLRE1C variant was associated with V-gene and J-gene trimming of TCR beta chains, and the association was replicated in an independent cohort. Some IMGT-functional V segments, including TRBV6-2 and TRBV6-3, could not be distinguished by the 87-base-pair reads and were therefore excluded.

Remarks on this clone: The clone's antigen remains unknown. Per-nucleotide qualities are absent, and no much larger clonotype sits a single base away.

Library preparation used the immunoSEQ multiplex PCR assay. For the multiplex PCR, a mixture combining 60 forward primers for TCR Vbeta segments and 13 reverse primers for TCR Jbeta segments was used. Amplification of the CDR3 region of rearranged TCR beta genes was performed with a multiplex PCR assay on genomic DNA. The amplified TCR beta libraries were sequenced on the Illumina HiSeq System as 87-base-pair reads. The authors' analysis ran thus. Across the 670 or so repertoires, a later analysis counted some 80 million unique TCR beta chains, around 10 million of which were shared by at least two donors. A nearest-neighbor algorithm error-corrected the raw reads and collapsed the reads into unique sequences, merging closely related sequences to remove PCR and sequencing errors. V, D and J gene segments were assigned by aligning CDR3 sequences to IMGT reference sequences. For a sequence to be retained, at least a six-nucleotide match to both a V gene segment and a J gene segment was required. A rearrangement was called productive if the CDR3 had no stop codons and remained in frame with V and J, and every other rearrangement was called non-productive. Following IMGT convention, CDR3 was defined as the stretch from the second conserved V-encoded cysteine up to the conserved J-encoded phenylalanine. The earlier analysis of 587 of the donors excluded sequences that lacked an unambiguous match to a single V gene segment. An earlier analysis of several hundred of the donors called V segments functional above 56.7% productive rearrangements and segregating when the between-donor standard deviation exceeded 5%. To diagnose cytomegalovirus status from the catalog of TCR beta chain sequences, a statistical classification framework was built. A later analysis assigned V and J genes by comparing TCR nucleotide sequences with IMGT/GENE-DB human TR gene sequences. The TCRdist pipeline was used in a later analysis to assign CDR3 sequences and most-parsimonious VDJ recombination scenarios. In a later analysis, each TCR beta chain was defined by its CDR3 amino acid sequence together with its V-gene family, and reads without a unique V-gene family were excluded. To address suspected cross-contamination and a sequencing artifact, a later analysis removed 592 highly shared, low-generation-probability nucleotide sequences. A later analysis calculated a clonal expansion index for each public chain from normalized within-repertoire ranks of inferred template counts. Generation probabilities in a later analysis came from a VDJ recombination model fitted to out-of-frame rearrangements, and those results were checked against IGoR. In a later analysis, hypergeometric tests were used to score TCR-TCR, TCR-HLA and TCR-CMV co-occurrence, with a repertoire-size bias correction applied to TCR pairs. A later analysis estimated false discovery rates by permuting HLA or CMV assignments 20 times. In a later analysis, co-occurring TCRs were grouped using DBSCAN, with TCRdist sequence similarity added in when clustering inside HLA-allele-positive subsets. Co-occurrence clustering excluded repertoires with fewer than 30,000 or more than 120,000 public chains, plus five with anomalous nucleotide sharing. Not all clones reach the TCRdb copy of this immuneACCESS table, which keeps in-frame sequences only. Checked studies attribute under half of the gap to unresolved V genes and leave the rest unexplained. V and J calls and clone size are given by that table; D and trimming were obtained from the DNA. The sample table lists 180,000 or so clones, 82% of them with a count of one. The ten most abundant clones make up about 1.5% of the sample.

The sequencing input was PBMCs. This clonotype was obtained from a man aged 35-49 years in good health and CMV-seronegative. Recombination joined TRBV27 with TRBJ1-2; no confident D gene assignment can be made. The CDR3 sequence is CASSFRESVGYTF. The sequence in DNA is TGTGCCAGCAGTTTTAGGGAGTCGGTTGGCTACACCTTC.